The clone carrying this T cell receptor beta chain came up once. Germline V lookup: CDR1 SGHTA, CDR2 FQGNSA. This CDR3 contains 14 residues. V dropped 3 bases and J dropped 6; count of bases not matched to a gene: 7. TCRdb's copy holds only in-frame clones and misses some; the assay was immunoSEQ multiplex PCR. The table includes about 480,000 clones, 85% to 90% detected once. This record belongs to a study of blood T cell repertoires in COVID-19. Sequences were obtained from peripheral blood. This chain uses TRBV7-2 with TRBJ1-2; 7 bases line up with TRBD1. The receptor was derived from a woman aged 50 to 60 with COVID-19, enrolled during active disease. CDR3: CASSFSRTGDGYTF. CDR3 DNA sequence: TGTGCCAGCAGCTTTTCCCGGACAGGCGATGGCTACACCTTC.